The 7 T cell receptor beta chains listed next were all sequenced from one sample in a study of CD8+CD57+ T cells in acquired aplastic anemia (dated by TCRdb to 2016 to 2018). The sample was run on an Illumina HiSeq 2000. Profiling of TCR beta VDJ combinations and CDR3 sequences used genomic DNA as the template. TCRdb reprocessing: public reads trimmed at Q25 with fastp, clones called with MiXCR, in-frame beta chains kept. Duplicate CDR3 protein sequences are folded into a single record with the most common DNA and genes. The sample profile shows 400,000 to 450,000 distinct CDR3 sequences; around 72% of them were found once. Together, the top ten hold 4% of the sample. The sample consisted of sorted CD4+, CD8+, or CD8+CD57+ T cells (not recorded which) from PBMCs. The receptors originated from a human donor in good health, serving as a control.

The chain combines TRBV5-1 with TRBJ2-6; TRBD2 is a possible D gene (7 bases). The CDR3 totals 15 residues. Between the trimmed V and J ends, which lost 4 bases and 9 bases, there was a span of 17 bases. The germline gives CDR1 SGHRS, CDR2 YFSETQ. This chain's CDR3 is CASSVGGGAINVLTF. DNA of the CDR3: TGCGCCAGCAGCGTGGGAGGGGGGGCCATCAACGTCCTGACTTTC.

A remark on this clonotype: The missing conserved phenylalanine or tryptophan at the end of this CDR3 makes a read error likely. This CDR3 reads CASTFDRTNEKLFP. CDR3 DNA sequence: TGTGCCAGCACCTTTGACAGAACTAATGAAAAACTGTTTCCT. V is TRBV7-2 and J is TRBJ1-4; D is possibly TRBD1 (5 bases). The CDR3 has 14 residues. Trimming took 7 bases from V and 1 from J, leaving 10 bases between them. Germline V CDR1 and CDR2: SGHTA, FQGNSA.

This clonotype was picked up many times. CDR3 loop: CASSQGDRTSYGYTF. DNA for the CDR3: TGTGCCAGCAGTCAAGGGGACAGGACCTCCTATGGCTACACCTTC. This chain joins TRBV6-6 and TRBJ1-2, with 8 bases identical to TRBD1. V shed 5 bases and J 4 bases; nucleotides not matched to a gene: 9. The CDR3 runs to 15 residues. CDR1 and CDR2 from the germline V gene are MNHNY and SVGAGI (reference sequence).

Comments on this clonotype: The CDR3 ends on some other residue instead of the conserved phenylalanine or tryptophan, so this is likely a read error. This chain joins TRBV12-3 or TRBV12-4 and TRBJ2-7, with 8 positions matching TRBD1. The CDR3 is made up of 12 amino acids. V was clipped by 6 bases and J by 6 bases; unmatched bases: 4. DNA of the CDR3: TGTGCCAGCAGCCTTGACAGGGGCGAGCAGTACTGC. Its translation: CASSLDRGEQYC.

Concerning this clonotype: This may arise from a read error, as a much more abundant clone is one base away. The chain has TRBV20-1 and TRBJ1-4; D is unclear. Germline CDR1 DFQATT, CDR2 SNEGSKA (reference sequence). CDR3 length equals 14 residues. V was cut by 6 bases and J by 4 bases, with 15 bases left in between. The CDR3 DNA follows: TGCAGTGCCCCTCTTGAGGGCTATAATGAAAAACTGTTTTTT. Its translation is CSAPLEGYNEKLFF.

As to this clonotype: At one end, the junction sequence differs from germline, possibly due to a read error. V is TRBV7-2 and J is TRBJ2-5; 11 positions agree with TRBD2. Germline V lookup: CDR1 SGHTA, CDR2 FQGNSA. The CDR3 runs to 16 residues. CDR3 DNA sequence: TGTGCCAGCAGATTAGGGCCTAGCGGGGGGCAAGAGACCCAGTACTTC. It codes for CASRLGPSGGQETQYF. The complete variable domain, with remaining parts taken from reference TRBV7-2 and TRBJ2-5, reads GAGVSQSPSNKVTEKGKDVELRCDPISGHTALYWYRQSLGQGLEFLIYFQGNSAPDKSGLPSDRFSAERTGGSVSTLTIQRTQQEDSAVYLCASRLGPSGGQETQYFGPGTRLLVL.

The V call is TRBV2, the J call TRBJ2-1, with 16 positions matching TRBD2. The trim removed 4 bases at V and 5 bases at J, leaving 8 bases unmatched. In germline, CDR1 is SNHLY, CDR2 FYNNEI. The CDR3 length is 18 residues. CDR3 protein: CASSARPGTSGGDNEQFF. The CDR3 region has the DNA TGTGCCAGCAGTGCTCGTCCCGGGACTAGCGGGGGGGACAATGAGCAGTTCTTC.